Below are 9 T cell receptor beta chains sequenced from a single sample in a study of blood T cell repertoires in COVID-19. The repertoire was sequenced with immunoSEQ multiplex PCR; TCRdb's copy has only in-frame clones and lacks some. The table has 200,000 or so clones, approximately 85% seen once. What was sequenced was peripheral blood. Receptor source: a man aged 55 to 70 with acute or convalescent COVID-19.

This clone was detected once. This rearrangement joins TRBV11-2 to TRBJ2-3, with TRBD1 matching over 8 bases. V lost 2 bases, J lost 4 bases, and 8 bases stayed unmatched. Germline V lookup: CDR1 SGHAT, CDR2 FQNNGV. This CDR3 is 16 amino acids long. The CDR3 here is CASSLITGGLADTQYF. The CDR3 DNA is TGTGCCAGCAGCTTAATAACAGGGGGGTTGGCAGATACGCAGTATTTT.

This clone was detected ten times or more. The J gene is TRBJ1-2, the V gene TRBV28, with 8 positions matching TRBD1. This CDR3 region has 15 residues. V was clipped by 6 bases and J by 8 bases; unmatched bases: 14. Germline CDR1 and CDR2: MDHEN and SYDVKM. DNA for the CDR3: TGTGCCAGCAGCCGTATCGGACAGGGAGGCGCGGGCTACACCTTC. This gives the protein CASSRIGQGGAGYTF.

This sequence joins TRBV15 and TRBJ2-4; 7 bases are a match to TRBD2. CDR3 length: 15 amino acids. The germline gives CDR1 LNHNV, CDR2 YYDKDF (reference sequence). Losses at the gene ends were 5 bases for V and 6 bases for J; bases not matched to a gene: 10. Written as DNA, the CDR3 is TGTGCCACCAGCCTCCTCACTAGCGCAGGAAACATTCAGTACTTC. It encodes CATSLLTSAGNIQYF.

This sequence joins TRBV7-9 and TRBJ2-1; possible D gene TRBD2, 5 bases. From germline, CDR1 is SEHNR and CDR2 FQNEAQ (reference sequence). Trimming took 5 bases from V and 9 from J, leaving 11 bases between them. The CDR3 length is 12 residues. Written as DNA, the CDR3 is TGTGCCAGCAGCCTTTCTAGCCGTGAGCAGTTCTTC. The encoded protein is CASSLSSREQFF.

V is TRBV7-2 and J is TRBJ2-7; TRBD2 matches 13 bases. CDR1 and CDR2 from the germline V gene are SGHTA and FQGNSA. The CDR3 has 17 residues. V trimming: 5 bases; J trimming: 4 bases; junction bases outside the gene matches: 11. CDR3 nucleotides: TGTGCCAGCAGCAAAGGGACTAGCGGGACCCTTACTTACGAGCAGTACTTC. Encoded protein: CASSKGTSGTLTYEQYF.

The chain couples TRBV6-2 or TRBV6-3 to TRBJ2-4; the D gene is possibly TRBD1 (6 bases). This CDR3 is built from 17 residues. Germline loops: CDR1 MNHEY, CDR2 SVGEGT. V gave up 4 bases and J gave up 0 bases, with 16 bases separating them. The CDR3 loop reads CASSLSDRTLAKNIQYF. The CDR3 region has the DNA TGTGCCAGCAGTTTATCCGACAGGACCCTAGCCAAAAACATTCAGTACTTC.

The CDR3 loop is CASSEKEARQPQHF. The CDR3 bases are TGTGCCAGCAGTGAAAAGGAGGCGCGACAGCCCCAGCATTTT. The V call is TRBV2, the J call TRBJ1-5; unclear D gene. The CDR3 loop spans 14 amino acids. Germline V gives CDR1 SNHLY, CDR2 FYNNEI. Trimming shortened V by 2 bases and J by 7 bases, and 12 bases separated the two germline ends. The whole variable domain, filled in from reference TRBV2 and TRBJ1-5, reads EPEVTQTPSHQVTQMGQEVILRCVPISNHLYFYWYRQILGQKVEFLVSFYNNEISEKSEIFDDQFSVERPDGSNFTLKIRSTKLEDSAMYFCASSEKEARQPQHFGDGTRLSIL.

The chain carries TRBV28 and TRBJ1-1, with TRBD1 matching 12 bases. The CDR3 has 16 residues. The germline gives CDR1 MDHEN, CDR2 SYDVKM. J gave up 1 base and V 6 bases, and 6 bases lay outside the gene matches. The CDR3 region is CASRTGTGGRNTEAFF. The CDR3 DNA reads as TGTGCCAGCAGAACCGGGACAGGGGGCCGGAACACTGAAGCTTTCTTT.

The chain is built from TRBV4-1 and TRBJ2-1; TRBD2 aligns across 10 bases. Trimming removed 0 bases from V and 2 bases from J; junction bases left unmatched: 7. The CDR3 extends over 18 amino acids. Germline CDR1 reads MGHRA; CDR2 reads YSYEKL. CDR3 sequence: CASSQESTTSGTYNEQFF. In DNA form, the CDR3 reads TGCGCCAGCAGCCAAGAATCAACTACTAGCGGGACCTACAATGAGCAGTTCTTC.